Below are 5 T cell receptor beta chains sequenced from a single sample in a study of Ad26.COV2.S vaccination and SARS-CoV-2 variants. Sample treatment: around 19 received Ad26.COV2.S at low or high dose, single or two shots; roughly 5 received placebo; per-sample allocation not given. The investigators took samples on day 63 after the first vaccine or placebo injection. TCRdb's copy holds only in-frame clones and misses some; the assay was immunoSEQ multiplex PCR. Of roughly 700,000 clones in the sample, 80% to 90% were seen once. Sequencing used peripheral blood, obtained in a trial of Ad26.COV2.S vaccine versus placebo. The receptors originated from a person between 18 and 60 years old who received the Ad26.COV2.S COVID-19 vaccine or a placebo.

This chain uses TRBV18 with TRBJ1-2; D remains unclear. There are 13 residues in the CDR3. The germline gives CDR1 KGHSH, CDR2 LQKENI. V gave up 3 bases and J gave up 4 bases, with 9 bases separating them. The CDR3 DNA reads TGTGCCAGCTCACCGGCAGAGCCCTATGGCTACACCTTC. Protein product: CASSPAEPYGYTF.

This clone appeared a single time. The V gene is TRBV13, the J gene TRBJ2-6, with a tentative D call TRBD1 (6 bases). Trimming shortened V by 5 bases and J by 0 bases, and 20 bases separated the two germline ends. The CDR3 consists of 19 residues. CDR1 and CDR2 from the germline V gene are PRHDT and FYEKMQ (reference sequence). CDR3 in amino acids: CASSHRPGQSLSGANVLTF. CDR3 nucleotides: TGTGCCAGCAGCCACCGACCGGGACAATCCCTCTCTGGGGCCAACGTCCTGACTTTC. The whole variable domain, filled in from reference TRBV13 and TRBJ2-6, reads AAGVIQSPRHLIKEKRETATLKCYPIPRHDTVYWYQQGPGQDPQFLISFYEKMQSDKGSIPDRFSAQQFSDYHSELNMSSLELGDSALYFCASSHRPGQSLSGANVLTFGAGSRLTVL.

J is TRBJ1-4 and V is TRBV4-3, with 9 bases lining up with TRBD1. CDR3 length equals 14 residues. In germline, CDR1 is LGHNA, CDR2 YSLEER. The trim removed 5 bases at V and 10 bases at J, leaving 8 bases unmatched. In DNA, the CDR3 is TGCGCCAGCAGCTCGGGACAGGGTGAAGGAAAACTGTTTTTT. This codes for CASSSGQGEGKLFF.

On this clone itself: The junction departs from germline at one end; a sequencing error may be responsible. The chain combines TRBV19 with TRBJ1-4; the match to TRBD1 covers 7 bases. Germline V gene data show CDR1 as LNHDA and CDR2 as SQIVND (reference sequence). The CDR3 consists of 16 residues. This CDR3 reads CASRIAWQGENEKLFF. The DNA for the CDR3 is TGTGCCAGTAGGATAGCCTGGCAGGGGGAGAATGAAAAACTGTTTTTT.

The genes are TRBV15 and TRBJ1-2; D gene ambiguous. Germline CDR1 is LNHNV and CDR2 is YYDKDF (reference sequence). The CDR3 is made up of 14 amino acids. The V end lost 3 bases, the J end lost 5 bases, and 13 bases lay between the germline ends. As DNA, the CDR3 is TGTGCCACCAGCAGGGACGGCCAAGGATATGGCTACACCTTC. It yields the protein CATSRDGQGYGYTF. Filled out from reference TRBV15 and TRBJ1-2, the complete variable domain reads DAMVIQNPRYQVTQFGKPVTLSCSQTLNHNVMYWYQQKSSQAPKLLFHYYDKDFNNEADTPDNFQSRRPNTSFCFLDIRSPGLGDTAMYLCATSRDGQGYGYTFGSGTRLTVV.